This record looks at one T cell receptor beta chain sequence and its context. The record originates from a study of early T cells in non-severe SARS-CoV-2 infection. Across the whole study: With bulk RNA from unsorted whole blood as input, sequencing yielded unpaired chains.

A single record per CDR3 protein comes from TCRdb applying MiXCR to the 5' RACE reads. Of tens of thousands of distinct CDR3 sequences listed, 16% are singletons. This TCR derives from an adult who was a healthcare worker with PCR-confirmed SARS-CoV-2 infection or an uninfected control (not recorded which). Specimen: whole blood, collected at baseline.

CDR3 in DNA: TGTGCCAGCGGGAGTCAATATGGACAGAGGGAGCAGTTCTTC. Its protein is CASGSQYGQREQFF. The rearrangement joins TRBV6-1 to TRBJ2-1; tentatively, D is TRBD1 (6 bases). CDR3 length: 14 amino acids. Germline V gene lookup returns CDR1 MNHNS and CDR2 SASEGT. Trimming removed 8 bases from V and 10 bases from J, with 21 bases in between.